The 21 T cell receptor beta chains reported below all come from one sample, sequenced in a study of early T cells in non-severe SARS-CoV-2 infection. TCRdb passed the 5' RACE reads through MiXCR, listing each CDR3 protein once. The table includes approximately 71,000 distinct CDR3 sequences, less than 15% detected once. Sequencing used whole blood. These TCRs come from an adult who was a healthcare worker with PCR-confirmed SARS-CoV-2 infection or an uninfected control (not recorded which).

This clonotype turned up a few times. The V and J genes are TRBV6-1 and TRBJ2-1, with TRBD1 matching 8 bases. Germline CDR1 MNHNS, CDR2 SASEGT. V trimming: 4 bases; J trimming: 5 bases; junction bases outside the gene matches: 4. CDR3 size: 14 residues. DNA of the CDR3: TGTGCCAGCAGTGTGGGACAGGAGAACAATGAGCAGTTCTTC. Amino acid sequence: CASSVGQENNEQFF.

This clonotype was counted many times. This chain links TRBV20-1 with TRBJ1-5; 11 bases match TRBD1. Germline V gene sequence: CDR1 DFQATT, CDR2 SNEGSKA (reference sequence). Trimming cost V 6 bases and J 4 bases; bases outside gene matches: 8. The CDR3 loop spans 15 amino acids. The CDR3 DNA follows: TGCAGTGCACTCCGCCGGGACAGGGGGAATCAGCCCCAGCATTTT. Protein product: CSALRRDRGNQPQHF.

In this sample, this clonotype turned up a few times. The chain recombines TRBV5-1 with TRBJ2-2, with TRBD2 as a possible D gene (5 bases). Trimming shortened V by 4 bases and J by 2 bases, and 18 bases separated the two germline ends. The CDR3 is 17 residues long. Germline V CDR1 and CDR2: SGHRS, YFSETQ. The CDR3 protein is CASSDYEGARNTGELFF. The CDR3 coding sequence is TGCGCCAGCAGCGACTACGAAGGTGCCCGAAACACCGGGGAGCTGTTTTTT.

The chain couples TRBV15 to TRBJ1-4; 11 nucleotides align to TRBD1. From germline, CDR1 is LNHNV and CDR2 YYDKDF (reference sequence). This CDR3 is built from 17 residues. The V segment lost 5 bases and the J segment 0 bases; nucleotides outside the gene matches: 5. CDR3 protein: CATSFGQGAATNEKLFF. The DNA for the CDR3 is TGTGCCACCAGCTTTGGACAGGGGGCAGCAACTAATGAAAAACTGTTTTTT.

A few counts support this clonotype. The J gene is TRBJ1-5, the V gene TRBV7-2; 10 bases align to TRBD1. The germline V gene has CDR1 SGHTA and CDR2 FQGNSA. With V trimmed by 1 base and J by 3 bases, 6 bases remained unmatched. The CDR3 covers 17 residues. The CDR3, as DNA: TGTGCCAGCAGCTTAGACGGGACAGGGGTCCACAATCAGCCCCAGCATTTT. The encoded protein is CASSLDGTGVHNQPQHF.

The genes are TRBV12-3 or TRBV12-4 and TRBJ2-7; 7 bases line up with TRBD1. The CDR3 is 14 amino acids. Trimming at V came to 3 bases and at J to 0 bases, leaving 2 bases not matched to a gene. This chain's CDR3 is CASSFGTVSYEQYF. In DNA form, the CDR3 reads TGTGCCAGCAGTTTCGGGACAGTCTCCTACGAGCAGTACTTC.

This clonotype appeared a few times. This chain links TRBV19 with TRBJ2-1; TRBD1 matches 7 bases. This CDR3 spans 20 amino acids. Trimming removed 1 base from V and 6 bases from J; junction bases left unmatched: 21. Germline CDR1 and CDR2: LNHDA and SQIVND (reference sequence). CDR3 DNA sequence: TGTGCCAGTAGTATAGTGGGGGCGACAGGGACCTTGACTCGGAGCAATGAGCAGTTCTTC. Its protein product is CASSIVGATGTLTRSNEQFF.

This clonotype was recorded at least ten times. The V call is TRBV7-6, the J call TRBJ2-1; D perhaps matches TRBD1 (6 bases). Trimming cost V 5 bases and J 9 bases, with 17 bases left between them. Per germline, CDR1 SGHVS and CDR2 FNYEAQ. The CDR3 totals 14 residues. The CDR3 DNA reads TGTGCCAGCAGCGGGACACCTTCCGGCGTTGAGCAGTTCTTC. It specifies CASSGTPSGVEQFF.

A word on this clonotype: A junction end diverges from the germline sequence, so it may reflect a read error. The rearrangement joins TRBV30 to TRBJ1-1, with D maybe TRBD1 (6 bases). This CDR3 is 13 amino acids long. Germline V lookup: CDR1 GTSNPN, CDR2 SVGIG (reference sequence). The CDR3 bases are TGTGCCTGGAGTCCACGGGGGGACACTGAAGCTCTCTTT. Protein sequence: CAWSPRGDTEALF.

V gene TRBV29-1 combines with J gene TRBJ2-6, with D perhaps TRBD2 (5 bases). V lost 4 bases and J lost 0, with 7 bases in between. CDR1 is SQVTM, CDR2 ANQGSEA, per germline. The CDR3 runs 14 residues. CDR3 protein: CSVAEGSGANVLTF. CDR3 in DNA: TGCAGCGTTGCCGAGGGCTCTGGGGCCAACGTCCTGACTTTC.

This clonotype was recorded many times. The V gene is TRBV20-1, the J gene TRBJ2-3; D is ambiguous. This CDR3 region has 13 residues. Looked up from germline, CDR1 is DFQATT and CDR2 is SNEGSKA (reference sequence). Trimming pared 6 bases from V and 5 bases from J, leaving 15 bases between. CDR3 protein: CSAPRVGGDTQYF. As DNA, the CDR3 is TGCAGTGCCCCAAGAGTAGGCGGAGATACGCAGTATTTT.

Of note for this clonotype: A much larger clone lies one base from this, so it may be a read error. The J gene is TRBJ1-2, the V gene TRBV6-2 or TRBV6-3; D unclear. Germline V gene lookup returns CDR1 MNHEY and CDR2 SVGEGT. With 8 bases removed from V and 4 bases from J, the gap between germline ends came to 14 bases. The CDR3 loop spans 13 amino acids. The chain's CDR3 is CASHAGVCYGYTF. The CDR3 DNA reads as TGTGCCAGCCACGCCGGCGTATGCTATGGCTACACCTTC.

V and J are TRBV20-1 and TRBJ2-6; D not resolved. Germline lookup yields CDR1 DFQATT and CDR2 SNEGSKA (reference sequence). The germline V and J ends were trimmed by 4 bases and 1 base, with 2 bases remaining between them. The CDR3 sequence is 12 residues long. The CDR3 DNA sequence: TGCAGTGCTAAGTCTGGGGCCAACGTCCTGACTTTC. Amino acids: CSAKSGANVLTF.

Concerning this clonotype itself: The junction differs from germline at one of its ends, possibly a read error. V and J are TRBV12-5 and TRBJ2-1; perhaps TRBD2 as D (5 bases). The CDR3 runs 12 residues. The germline V gene encodes CDR1 LGHNT and CDR2 FRNRAP. The CDR3 sequence is CASGLIGNEQIF. The CDR3 DNA sequence: TGTGCTAGTGGTTTGATCGGGAATGAGCAGATCTTC.

This clonotype was recorded at least ten times. The chain couples TRBV7-2 to TRBJ2-1; D not certain. This CDR3 contains 14 residues. Trimming stripped 1 base from V and 3 bases from J, with 7 bases between. Germline CDR1 SGHTA, CDR2 FQGNSA. In DNA, the CDR3 is TGTGCCAGCAGCTTAGATGGCCGCTACAATGAGCAGTTCTTC. This encodes CASSLDGRYNEQFF.

The V call is TRBV29-1, the J call TRBJ2-1, with a tentative D call TRBD2 (5 bases). The CDR3 covers 15 residues. The V gene lost 3 bases and the J gene lost 0 bases, with 12 bases spanning the gap. CDR1 is SQVTM, CDR2 ANQGSEA, per germline. This CDR3 is CSVDDGVHSYNEQFF. CDR3 nucleotide sequence: TGCAGCGTTGATGACGGGGTCCACTCCTACAATGAGCAGTTCTTC.

The rearrangement links TRBV5-1 to TRBJ2-7, with D possibly being TRBD1 (5 bases). The germline gives CDR1 SGHRS, CDR2 YFSETQ. This CDR3 contains 16 residues. The V and J ends lost 0 bases and 0 bases respectively, with 13 bases between them. CDR3 coding DNA: TGCGCCAGCAGCTTGGAGGGTCAGGGAATCTCCTACGAGCAGTACTTC. It translates to CASSLEGQGISYEQYF.

This clonotype showed up many times. V usage is TRBV11-2 and J usage is TRBJ2-2; D uncertain. The CDR3 is 15 residues long. In germline, CDR1 is SGHAT, CDR2 FQNNGV. The ends were cut back, 6 bases at V and 4 bases at J, with 15 bases in the middle. CDR3 region: CASSSLLGATGELFF. In nucleotides, the CDR3 is TGTGCCAGCAGTTCATTATTAGGAGCCACCGGGGAGCTGTTTTTT. The variable domain in full, with the rest retrieved from reference TRBV11-2 and TRBJ2-2, is EAGVAQSPRYKIIEKRQSVAFWCNPISGHATLYWYQQILGQGPKLLIQFQNNGVVDDSQLPKDRFSAERLKGVDSTLKIQPAKLEDSAVYLCASSSLLGATGELFFGEGSRLTVL.

V usage is TRBV7-2 and J usage is TRBJ2-1; 7 bases are shared with TRBD2. With V trimmed by 2 bases and J by 5 bases, 9 bases remained unmatched. This CDR3 contains 16 residues. Germline V gene lookup returns CDR1 SGHTA and CDR2 FQGNSA. CDR3 sequence: CASSLNRAGVNNEQFF. CDR3 DNA sequence: TGTGCCAGCAGCTTAAATCGGGCGGGGGTGAACAATGAGCAGTTCTTC.

The CDR3 region has the DNA TGTGCCAGCAGCTTAGCCGCGACAGGAGGCACTGAAGCTTTCTTT. It yields the protein CASSLAATGGTEAFF. The chain joins TRBV13 to TRBJ1-1, with D perhaps TRBD1 (6 bases). Germline values: CDR1 PRHDT, CDR2 FYEKMQ (reference sequence). This CDR3 has 15 amino acids. Trimming removed 1 base at V and 4 bases at J, with 13 bases between.

CDR3 protein: CATSREVNQGDIQYF. Here the CDR3 DNA reads TGTGCCACCAGCAGAGAGGTTAACCAGGGGGACATTCAGTACTTC. The rearrangement joins TRBV15 to TRBJ2-4; 7 bases match TRBD1. The CDR3 length is 15 residues. Germline assignment: CDR1 LNHNV and CDR2 YYDKDF (reference sequence). V dropped 0 bases and J dropped 8; count of bases not matched to a gene: 7.